Listed below are T cell receptor beta chains from one sample, sequenced in a study of response to subunit inactivated influenza vaccine. TCRdb analysed the RT-PCR reads with MiXCR anew, one entry per CDR3 protein. The sample shows about 700,000 distinct CDR3 sequences, roughly 14% of them seen only once. The input for sequencing was PBMCs from blood, taken roughly 13 days after vaccination. The receptors stem from a man aged 45-60 years who received an inactivated influenza vaccine. The CDR3 runs from the conserved cysteine through the conserved F or W.

J	V	CDR3
TRBJ1-1	TRBV4-1	CASSPLGLMNTEAFF
TRBJ1-1	TRBV2	CASVQGLLMNTEAFF
TRBJ1-5	TRBV20-1	CSARDHRGDQPQHF
TRBJ2-2	TRBV6-1	CASRDHRANTGELFF
TRBJ2-2	TRBV20-1	CSAGSSYTGELFF
TRBJ2-3	TRBV5-1	CASSSGDWTDTQYF
TRBJ2-7	TRBV20-1	CSGDTSGPLGEQYF
TRBJ2-7	TRBV20-1	CSARERKSLSYEQYF
TRBJ2-3	TRBV4-1	CASSQYDGDSTDTQYF
TRBJ1-1	TRBV20-1	CSANKNGMNTEAFF
TRBJ2-2	TRBV15	CATSRGGVENTGELFF
TRBJ2-2	TRBV20-1	CSAQDRDWNTGELFF
TRBJ2-7	TRBV6-5	CASSYGTSGDYEQYF
TRBJ2-7	TRBV4-3	CASSQLAGGYYEQYF
TRBJ2-7	TRBV6-2/TRBV6-3	CASSSLQDYEQYF
TRBJ2-7	TRBV12-3/TRBV12-4	CASSKNGVLTYEQYF
TRBJ2-2	TRBV12-3/TRBV12-4	CASSFVDGELFF
TRBJ2-1	TRBV5-1	CASSPIGSSYNEQFF
TRBJ1-1	TRBV29-1	CSVLDRGNTEAFF
TRBJ2-1	TRBV7-8	CASSLTVVNDEQFF
TRBJ2-5	TRBV15	CATSRGSGGAGETQYF
TRBJ1-2	TRBV10-2	CASSETGTGMMNYGYTF
TRBJ2-7	TRBV7-9	CASSLAVGGLHYEQYF
TRBJ2-7	TRBV29-1	CSTLGPSTYEQYF
TRBJ2-1	TRBV5-1	CASSLTARSSYNEQFF
TRBJ2-3	TRBV9	CASSVASRFDTDTQYF
TRBJ2-5	TRBV10-3	CAISERGGETQYF
TRBJ1-2	TRBV9	CASSVVPGSGGYTF
TRBJ2-3	TRBV29-1	CSVALGLASTDTQYF
TRBJ2-1	TRBV2	CASSEALSRPYNEQFF
TRBJ2-3	TRBV29-1	CSAVGGQGRTQYF
TRBJ2-7	TRBV5-1	CASSSSFGGQVRYEQYF
TRBJ2-3	TRBV28	CASKKHDTDTQYF
TRBJ2-3	TRBV6-2/TRBV6-3	CASTASGETDTQYF
TRBJ2-5	TRBV5-1	CASSSSGSQETQYF
TRBJ2-7	TRBV14	CASSQVTSGTHPYEQYF
TRBJ2-1	TRBV12-3/TRBV12-4	CASSLGPDPTYNEQFF
TRBJ1-3	TRBV5-1	CASRLQGSGNTIYF
TRBJ2-5	TRBV29-1	CSVEESRRGTQYF
TRBJ2-7	TRBV20-1	CSALSGTAYEQYF
TRBJ2-7	TRBV5-1	CASRGGTYTYEQYF
TRBJ2-3	TRBV7-8	CASSPTWSGFTDTQYF
TRBJ2-7	TRBV5-1	CASSLFVSGASYEQYF
TRBJ2-7	TRBV14	CASSPGTSGEQYF
TRBJ2-3	TRBV2	CASSLQGARTDTQYF
TRBJ2-1	TRBV18	CASSPQAGNEQFF
TRBJ2-7	TRBV20-1	CSARWTSDREQYF
TRBJ2-5	TRBV20-1	CSVGWGQETQYF
TRBJ2-3	TRBV4-1	CASSQSGLRTDTQYF
TRBJ2-5	TRBV6-2/TRBV6-3	CASSNLRQDQETQYF
TRBJ2-7	TRBV7-8	CASSSARTAAYEQYF
TRBJ2-7	TRBV27	CASSFIGGGNGEQYF
TRBJ2-3	TRBV7-3	CASSLRGRDLRLGARLSTDTQYF